This passage covers 21 T cell receptor beta chains from one sample sequenced in a study of T-cell reconstitution after alpha-beta-depleted transplantation in children. Unique molecular identifiers were used in preparing the TCRbeta library. One entry per CDR3 protein results from TCRdb running MiXCR on the PCR reads. This sample has about a million distinct CDR3 sequences, with about 26% found just once. The input for sequencing was PBMCs, mostly from graft donor cells, taken 360 days after TCRalphabeta/CD19-depleted stem cell transplant. These receptors came from a boy in the first two years of life who had a stem cell transplant for SCID, so the T cells may come from the graft donor.

This clonotype came up a few times. V and J are TRBV27 and TRBJ2-7; tentative D call: TRBD2 (6 bases). Germline V gives CDR1 MNHEY, CDR2 SMNVEV (reference sequence). Trimming shortened V by 2 bases and J by 5 bases, and 10 bases separated the two germline ends. CDR3 size: 13 residues. In nucleotides, the CDR3 is TGTGCCAGCAGTTTAGGAGGGCTCGACGAGCAGTACTTC. Its protein product is CASSLGGLDEQYF.

This clonotype was seen only a few times. V is TRBV12-3 or TRBV12-4 and J is TRBJ1-1, with D possibly matching TRBD1 (5 bases). The CDR3 has 13 residues. CDR3 protein: CQGGPPQRAEAFF. CDR3 sequence (DNA): TGTCAGGGCGGGCCCCCTCAACGCGCTGAAGCTTTCTTT.

This clonotype was found a few times. This chain connects TRBV25-1 to TRBJ2-5, with 9 nucleotides matching TRBD1. The V and J ends lost 1 base and 3 bases, in that order; junction bases with no gene match: 3. This CDR3 is built from 15 residues. CDR1 is MGHDK and CDR2 is SYGVNS in the germline V gene. CDR3 residues: CASSESDRGEETQYF. The CDR3 DNA reads as TGTGCCAGCAGTGAATCGGACAGGGGTGAAGAGACCCAGTACTTC.

Only a few counts were recorded for this clonotype. The rearrangement uses TRBV24-1 and TRBJ2-7; D gene unclear. Trimming pared 8 bases from V and 0 bases from J, leaving 13 bases between. Germline V gives CDR1 KGHDR, CDR2 SFDVKD. CDR3 size: 14 residues. CDR3 coding DNA: TGTGCCACCAAGGTGGGCAGGTCCTCCTACGAGCAGTACTTC. Protein product: CATKVGRSSYEQYF.

This clonotype came up many times. The DNA of the CDR3 is TGTGCCAGCAGCCTAATTGTGGGCGGCTCCTACAATGAGCAGTTCTTC. Translating it yields CASSLIVGGSYNEQFF. The genes are TRBV12-3 or TRBV12-4 and TRBJ2-1; D is unclear. The CDR3 has 16 residues. Trimming took off 6 bases at V and 0 bases at J, with 15 bases between the two ends.

The chain couples TRBV5-6 to TRBJ1-4; unclear D gene. Germline V gene data show CDR1 as SGHDT and CDR2 as YYEEEE. The CDR3 has 13 residues. V was clipped by 2 bases and J by 8 bases, with 10 bases between them. This chain's CDR3 is CASSFRRREKLFF. In DNA form, the CDR3 reads TGTGCCAGCAGCTTTAGAAGGAGAGAAAAACTGTTTTTT.

This clonotype was seen only a few times. This sequence joins TRBV7-3 and TRBJ2-7; D not certain. Germline V CDR1 and CDR2: SGHTA, FQGTGA. V lost 2 bases and J lost 0, with 8 bases in between. This CDR3 is built from 14 residues. The CDR3 DNA is TGTGCCAGCAGCTTAGGGCACGACTCCTACGAGCAGTACTTC. This translates into CASSLGHDSYEQYF.

The chain is built from TRBV20-1 and TRBJ1-6; 8 bases are a match to TRBD1. Germline V gene lookup returns CDR1 DFQATT and CDR2 SNEGSKA (reference sequence). V gave up 5 bases and J gave up 5 bases; unmatched junction bases: 8. This CDR3 has 15 residues. The CDR3 nucleotides read TGCAGTGCTCGGACAGGGTTTGAGAATAATTCACCCCTCCACTTT. Translation: CSARTGFENNSPLHF.

The CDR3 sequence is CASSEALPGLGIAKNIQYF. The CDR3 region has the DNA TGTGCCAGCAGTGAAGCGCTTCCTGGTTTAGGTATAGCCAAAAACATTCAGTACTTC. The V call is TRBV2, the J call TRBJ2-4; D gene ambiguous. The CDR3 runs to 19 residues. Trimming stripped 0 bases from V and 0 bases from J, with 18 bases between. CDR1 and CDR2 (germline): SNHLY, FYNNEI.

The rearrangement uses TRBV20-1 and TRBJ2-3; no clear D gene. The CDR3 length is 18 residues. Trimming took off 5 bases at V and 6 bases at J, with 30 bases between the two ends. Germline CDR1 reads DFQATT; CDR2 reads SNEGSKA (reference sequence). CDR3 nucleotide sequence: TGCAGTGCTCTAAACCCAAAAAAGCCAGCAGGAGCCTGGGATACGCAGTATTTT. It translates to CSALNPKKPAGAWDTQYF.

The rearrangement uses TRBV18 and TRBJ2-1; possible D gene TRBD2, 6 bases. The CDR3 totals 15 residues. Germline V gene sequence: CDR1 KGHSH, CDR2 LQKENI. The V end was cut by 2 bases, the J end by 7 bases, with 15 bases between. CDR3: CASSPGLVRENEQFF. The CDR3 DNA sequence: TGTGCCAGCTCACCAGGTCTGGTGCGGGAAAATGAGCAGTTCTTC.

The V call is TRBV20-1, the J call TRBJ2-5, with D maybe TRBD2 (5 bases). V shed 3 bases and J shed 3 bases, with 14 bases lying between them. The germline gives CDR1 DFQATT, CDR2 SNEGSKA (reference sequence). The CDR3 is 14 residues long. CDR3: CSASRGEREETQYF. CDR3 nucleotides: TGCAGTGCTAGTCGTGGTGAGAGGGAAGAGACCCAGTACTTC.

The chain recombines TRBV12-3 or TRBV12-4 with TRBJ2-1; D not certain. The V end was cut by 8 bases, the J end by 4 bases, with 15 bases between. The CDR3 runs to 14 residues. The CDR3 is CASGSLTVYNEQFF. The CDR3 region has the DNA TGTGCCAGCGGAAGCCTAACAGTTTACAATGAGCAGTTCTTC.

This clonotype was recorded only once. The V and J genes are TRBV12-3 or TRBV12-4 and TRBJ2-7, with 9 bases fitting TRBD1. This CDR3 spans 16 amino acids. The trim removed 5 bases at V and 2 bases at J, leaving 10 bases unmatched. In DNA form, the CDR3 reads TGTGCCAGCAGTCCCGGGACAGGGACGGCAACCTACGAGCAGTACTTC. This gives the protein CASSPGTGTATYEQYF.

Written as DNA, the CDR3 is TGTGCCAGCAGCCAAGCATCCCAGGCCCAAGAGACCCAGTACTTC. Translating it yields CASSQASQAQETQYF. J is TRBJ2-5 and V is TRBV4-2; D uncertain. Germline lookup yields CDR1 LGHNA and CDR2 YNFKEQ. The CDR3 spans 15 residues. V lost 1 base, J lost 1 base, and 10 bases lay in between.

This chain joins TRBV20-1 and TRBJ1-1, with D unclear. Germline CDR1 is DFQATT and CDR2 is SNEGSKA (reference sequence). V was trimmed by 4 bases and J by 0 bases, leaving 9 bases between them. This CDR3 has 13 amino acids. CDR3 nucleotide sequence: TGCAGTGCTACCAACAGAATGAACACTGAAGCTTTCTTT. Translating it yields CSATNRMNTEAFF.

The table lists this clonotype with a few counts. The CDR3 DNA reads TGTGCCAGCAGTTACTCGGCGCCTGACTCGAGGGAGACCCAGTACTTC. Translated: CASSYSAPDSRETQYF. V is TRBV6-5 and J is TRBJ2-5; D unresolved. This CDR3 region has 16 residues. The germline V and J ends were trimmed by 0 bases and 5 bases, with 16 bases remaining between them. Germline loops: CDR1 MNHEY, CDR2 SVGAGI.

J is TRBJ1-1 and V is TRBV9; D is unclear. Germline V CDR1 and CDR2: SGDLS, YYNGEE. V was trimmed by 0 bases and J by 11 bases, leaving 14 bases between them. The CDR3 has 13 amino acids. The CDR3 coding sequence is TGTGCCAGCAGCGTAGAGGTCTTCTCCAATGCTTTCTTT. It yields the protein CASSVEVFSNAFF.

This clonotype came up a few times. The chain combines TRBV12-3 or TRBV12-4 with TRBJ1-3; D not certain. The CDR3 consists of 12 residues. V was shortened by 2 bases and J by 9 bases, with 8 bases between the two germline ends. As DNA, the CDR3 is TGTGCCAGCAGTTTATTGGTGGGCACCATATATTTT. It translates to CASSLLVGTIYF.

The chain uses TRBV11-1 and TRBJ2-3; D gene unclear. Trimming took off 5 bases at V and 2 bases at J, with 17 bases between the two ends. CDR3 length: 16 residues. Germline V gene sequence: CDR1 SGHAT, CDR2 FQDESV (reference sequence). The CDR3, as DNA: TGTGCCAGCAGCCGAAGAGACATGAGGCCCACAGATACGCAGTATTTT. Protein product: CASSRRDMRPTDTQYF.

The chain is built from TRBV5-1 and TRBJ2-5; 9 bases line up with TRBD1. The CDR3 totals 17 residues. The ends lost 4 bases at V and 2 bases at J; junction bases unmatched: 12. Per the germline V gene, CDR1 is SGHRS and CDR2 is YFSETQ. CDR3 DNA: TGCGCCAGCAGCCTTAGACAGGGGGGACGTTTACAAGAGACCCAGTACTTC. It codes for CASSLRQGGRLQETQYF.